This passage covers 16 T cell receptor beta chains from one sample sequenced in a study of identical twins. TCRdb reprocessed the 5' RACE reads via MiXCR and lists one record per CDR3 protein. Of 350,000 to 450,000 distinct CDR3 sequences in the sample, under 20% were seen once. Specimen: naive T cells sorted from blood. The receptors here all came from a man between 50 and 59 years old in good health.

The V call is TRBV10-3, the J call TRBJ1-3, with TRBD1 matching 12 bases. The V gene's germline CDR1 is ENHRY and CDR2 SYGVKD. This CDR3 is 15 amino acids long. The V segment lost 6 bases and the J segment 3 bases; nucleotides outside the gene matches: 3. CDR3 sequence reads: CAIRGQGAFGNTIYF. Here the CDR3 DNA reads TGTGCCATCAGGGGACAGGGGGCTTTTGGAAACACCATATATTTT.

This clonotype was seen only a few times. The V call is TRBV12-3 or TRBV12-4, the J call TRBJ1-5, with 8 bases aligning to TRBD1. The CDR3 is 15 residues long. V was pared by 6 bases and J by 0 bases, with 4 bases of the junction left unmatched. The CDR3 reads CASRATGASNQPQHF. The DNA for the CDR3 is TGTGCCAGCAGGGCGACAGGGGCTAGCAATCAGCCCCAGCATTTT.

This clonotype was counted at least ten times. V gene TRBV30 combines with J gene TRBJ1-1; a weak D match, TRBD1 (6 bases). This CDR3 contains 12 residues. V was trimmed by 7 bases and J by 3 bases, leaving 12 bases between them. Germline-derived CDR1 and CDR2 are GTSNPN and SVGIG (reference sequence). CDR3 DNA sequence: TGTGCCTTGTTCAGGGGTTACACTGAAGCTTTCTTT. Translating it yields CALFRGYTEAFF.

On this clonotype itself: At one end, the junction sequence differs from germline, possibly due to a read error. This chain joins TRBV6-5 and TRBJ2-3, with a possible D match to TRBD1 (5 bases). This CDR3 comprises 15 residues. The germline CDR1 and CDR2 sequences are MNHEY and SVGAGI. CDR3 in DNA: TGTGCCAGCTGTTACTTCGGCAGGGGCACAGATACGCAGTATTTT. Its translation is CASCYFGRGTDTQYF.

The chain uses TRBV20-1 and TRBJ2-5; 8 positions agree with TRBD1. This CDR3 has 15 residues. J was trimmed by 5 bases and V by 6 bases; bases with no gene match: 14. CDR1 DFQATT and CDR2 SNEGSKA come from the germline V gene (reference sequence). CDR3 in DNA: TGCAGTGCCAGCACCATTGACAGGGGCCGGGAGACCCAGTACTTC. It encodes CSASTIDRGRETQYF.

This clonotype was counted ten times or more. V gene TRBV12-3 or TRBV12-4 combines with J gene TRBJ2-7, with D maybe TRBD1 (5 bases). CDR3 length: 14 residues. V dropped 1 base and J dropped 2 bases, with 9 bases sitting between them. CDR3 sequence reads: CASSLGQGTYEQYF. For the CDR3, the DNA is TGTGCCAGCAGTTTAGGGCAGGGTACCTACGAGCAGTACTTC.

Worth noting for this clonotype: The junction does not match germline at one end; this may be a read error. V is TRBV20-1 and J is TRBJ1-6; TRBD1 aligns across 9 bases. CDR1 and CDR2 from the germline V gene are DFQATT and SNEGSKA (reference sequence). The CDR3 has 13 amino acids. This CDR3 is CSAHRGRGSPLPF. CDR3 nucleotides: TGCAGTGCTCACAGGGGGCGCGGTTCACCCCTCCCCTTT.

This clonotype was counted ten times or more. The rearrangement uses TRBV10-3 and TRBJ2-5; D possibly corresponds to TRBD2 (5 bases). The V gene lost 2 bases and the J gene lost 7 bases, with 14 bases spanning the gap. This CDR3 comprises 14 residues. Germline loops: CDR1 ENHRY, CDR2 SYGVKD. CDR3 sequence (DNA): TGTGCCATCAGTGAGAAGGAGGACCAGCGGACCCAGTACTTC. It translates to CAISEKEDQRTQYF.

This clonotype has a count of ten or more. V is TRBV10-3 and J is TRBJ2-2; 8 bases fit TRBD1. The CDR3 runs to 19 residues. CDR1 is ENHRY and CDR2 is SYGVKD in the germline V gene. The V and J ends lost 7 bases and 1 base, in that order; junction bases with no gene match: 17. The CDR3 nucleotides are TGTGCCATCACCAGGGCGGTGGCAGGGGGCCTCCTGAACACCGGGGAGCTGTTTTTT. It yields the protein CAITRAVAGGLLNTGELFF.

This clonotype was counted a few times. The chain recombines TRBV4-3 with TRBJ2-5, with 8 nucleotides matching TRBD2. The CDR3 totals 16 residues. CDR1 and CDR2 from the germline V gene are LGHNA and YSLEER. V lost 2 bases and J lost 7; bases outside the gene matches: 12. CDR3 in DNA: TGCGCCAGCAGCCAAAACCACGACGGGGCGGGGGGGACCCAGTACTTC. Translation: CASSQNHDGAGGTQYF.

The chain recombines TRBV3-1 with TRBJ2-1, with 10 bases aligning to TRBD2. The CDR3 loop spans 19 amino acids. The germline CDR1 and CDR2 sequences are LGHDT and YNNKEL (reference sequence). V lost 1 base, J lost 1 base, and 10 bases stayed unmatched. CDR3 region: CASSQVAGGQPRSYNEQFF. For the CDR3, the DNA is TGTGCCAGCAGCCAAGTAGCGGGGGGCCAACCAAGGTCCTACAATGAGCAGTTCTTC.

The chain has TRBV27 and TRBJ1-1; D unresolved. CDR1 is MNHEY, CDR2 SMNVEV, per germline (reference sequence). The CDR3 totals 17 residues. The V end lost 2 bases, the J end lost 0 bases, and 16 bases lay between the germline ends. The CDR3 loop is CASSLNSIAYMNTEAFF. In nucleotides, the CDR3 is TGTGCCAGCAGTTTAAACAGCATTGCATACATGAACACTGAAGCTTTCTTT.

In this sample, this clonotype turned up a few times. V gene TRBV20-1 combines with J gene TRBJ2-7, with D possibly matching TRBD2 (5 bases). Trimming took off 2 bases at V and 0 bases at J, with 11 bases between the two ends. CDR1 DFQATT and CDR2 SNEGSKA come from the germline V gene (reference sequence). This CDR3 has 14 amino acids. The CDR3 DNA follows: TGCAGTGCTAGACCCCCGGGGAGCTCCTACGAGCAGTACTTC. This translates into CSARPPGSSYEQYF.

This clonotype has ten or more counts. This chain links TRBV7-2 with TRBJ1-2, with TRBD1 as a possible D gene (5 bases). CDR3 length: 13 amino acids. V lost 1 base and J lost 7, with 10 bases in between. Germline CDR1 and CDR2: SGHTA and FQGNSA. The DNA for the CDR3 is TGTGCCAGCAGCTTAGAAGGGGCGCCTGGCTACACCTTC. This translates into CASSLEGAPGYTF. Combining the CDR3 with reference TRBV7-2 and TRBJ1-2 gives the whole variable domain GAGVSQSPSNKVTEKGKDVELRCDPISGHTALYWYRQSLGQGLEFLIYFQGNSAPDKSGLPSDRFSAERTGGSVSTLTIQRTQQEDSAVYLCASSLEGAPGYTFGSGTRLTVV.

In the case of this clonotype: A much larger clonotype is one base distant, so this may be a read error. The V and J genes are TRBV7-2 and TRBJ2-1; 9 bases fit TRBD1. Germline CDR1 is SGHTA and CDR2 is FQGNSA. V was clipped by 4 bases and J by 6 bases; unmatched bases: 7. The CDR3 consists of 15 residues. CDR3 nucleotide sequence: TGTGCCAGCAGCTGGGCCGGGACAGGGTCCAATGAGCAGTTCTTC. Amino acids: CASSWAGTGSNEQFF. The complete variable domain, with remaining parts taken from reference TRBV7-2 and TRBJ2-1, reads GAGVSQSPSNKVTEKGKDVELRCDPISGHTALYWYRQSLGQGLEFLIYFQGNSAPDKSGLPSDRFSAERTGGSVSTLTIQRTQQEDSAVYLCASSWAGTGSNEQFFGPGTRLTVL.

The table lists this clonotype with a count of one. The chain recombines TRBV4-1 with TRBJ1-5, with unresolved D. The CDR3 spans 14 residues. The V end lost 1 base, the J end lost 7 bases, and 11 bases lay between the germline ends. Per germline, CDR1 MGHRA and CDR2 YSYEKL. The CDR3 here is CASSQGVGRQPQHF. In nucleotides, the CDR3 is TGCGCCAGCAGCCAAGGGGTGGGGAGACAGCCCCAGCATTTT.